This record covers a single TCR beta chain. Time point given: peripheral blood 6 weeks after treatment start. This record comes from a study of PD-L1 blockade in urothelial cancer. Whole-study context: Patients started atezolizumab at some point between 2012 and 2014, 1,200 mg intravenously every 3 weeks. Prior chemotherapy in patients spanned 0 to 3 regimens.

Germline V CDR1 and CDR2: MNHNS, SASEGT. V shed 6 bases, J shed 6 bases, and the junction held 5 bases outside the gene matches. This CDR3 region has 14 residues. The table came from immunoSEQ multiplex PCR; TCRdb's copy has only in-frame clones and leaves some out. The sample shows 45,000 to 60,000 clones, 88% of them seen only once. The chain combines TRBV6-1 with TRBJ1-5; 10 bases align to TRBD1. The sample consisted of PBMCs, taken around atezolizumab (anti-PD-L1) treatment. The clonotype comes from a man aged 55 to 69 with urothelial cancer. CDR3 amino acids: CASSLTGGGQPQHF. CDR3 nucleotide sequence: TGTGCCAGCAGCCTGACAGGGGGCGGTCAGCCCCAGCATTTT.